This TCR beta chain appears in the sequencing data of a study of shared clonotypes between healthy human individuals. CDR3 length: 14 residues. Trimming stripped 6 bases from V and 4 bases from J, with 13 bases between. Germline V gene lookup returns CDR1 MNHEY and CDR2 SMNVEV (reference sequence). TCRdb's table, derived via immunoSEQ multiplex PCR, lists solely in-frame clones and lacks some. The data contain some 1,400,000 clones, roughly 96% of them seen just once; the ten biggest clones take up approximately 1.2%. Donors comprised healthy HIV-negative adults lacking recent acute infections or vaccinations. Concerning this clone: Its antigen is undetermined.

Study results and limitations: Blood alone was sampled, and tissue repertoires likely differ.

This chain connects TRBV27 to TRBJ1-5, with no clear D. This TCR came from a man aged 25 to 40 in good health. Sequenced: naive CD4+ T cells sorted from blood. The sample's subset: CD45RA+ positively selected. The CDR3 sequence is CASRDREGNQPQHF. The CDR3 DNA reads as TGTGCCAGCAGGGATAGGGAGGGAAATCAGCCCCAGCATTTT.